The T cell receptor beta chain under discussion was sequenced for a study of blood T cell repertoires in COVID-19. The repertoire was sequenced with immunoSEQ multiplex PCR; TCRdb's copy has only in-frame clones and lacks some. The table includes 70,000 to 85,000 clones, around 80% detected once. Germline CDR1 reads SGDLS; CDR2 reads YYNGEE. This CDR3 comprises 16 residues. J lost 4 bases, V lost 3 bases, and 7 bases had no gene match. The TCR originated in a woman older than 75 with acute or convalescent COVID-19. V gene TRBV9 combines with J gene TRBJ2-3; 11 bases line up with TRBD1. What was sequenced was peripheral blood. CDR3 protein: CASSATPGQGADTQYF. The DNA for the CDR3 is TGTGCCAGCAGCGCCACTCCGGGACAGGGGGCAGATACGCAGTATTTT.